A selection of T cell receptor beta chains follows, all from one sample in a study of T cells in Graves' hyperthyroidism and ophthalmopathy. One entry per CDR3 protein, called by TCRdb with MiXCR from the multiplex PCR reads. This sample has around 300,000 distinct CDR3 sequences, with about an eighth found just once. The sequencing input was blood. The receptors here all came from a woman aged 25 to 39 with Graves' hyperthyroidism that later progressed to Graves' ophthalmopathy. CDR3s include the opening cysteine and the closing phenylalanine or tryptophan. D genes are given only for firm matches. Size values are once, few and many counts, or a class for expanded clones, and some rows have none.

j_gene	abundance	d_gene	v_gene	CDR3nt	CDR3aa
TRBJ2-5	many	NA	TRBV4-2	TGTGCCAGCAGCCAAGAACGCCAGGGCAAGACCCAGTACTTC	CASSQERQGKTQYF
TRBJ2-3	many	TRBD2	TRBV7-3	TGTGCCAGCAGCTTAAAAGTTCAGGGGATAGCGGGAGGATCGACAGATACGCAGTATTTT	CASSLKVQGIAGGSTDTQYF
TRBJ2-5	NA	TRBD1	TRBV4-2	TGTGCCAGCAGCCAAGGGACAGGGGACATCCCGACCCAGTACTTC	CASSQGTGDIPTQYF
TRBJ1-2	many	TRBD1	TRBV2	TGTGCCAGCAGTGACGAGACAGGGCCTAATGGCTACACCTTC	CASSDETGPNGYTF
TRBJ2-5	NA	NA	TRBV9	TGTGCCAGCAGCGTCAGCGGGACATACCAAGAGACCCAGTACTTC	CASSVSGTYQETQYF
TRBJ2-1	few	NA	TRBV6-2/TRBV6-3	TGTGCCAGCAGTTACGGTCGGGCCCAATACAATGAGCAGTTCTTC	CASSYGRAQYNEQFF
TRBJ2-1	NA	TRBD2	TRBV6-1	TGTGCCAGCAGTGAGGCGGGAGGATCCTACAATGAGCAGTTCTTC	CASSEAGGSYNEQFF
TRBJ1-1	many	NA	TRBV27	TGTGCCAGCAGTTTAGGGGTACTGAACACTGAAGCTTTCTTT	CASSLGVLNTEAFF
TRBJ1-1	few	NA	TRBV7-2	TGTGCCAGCAGCTTAACGGTCACTGAAGCTTTCTTT	CASSLTVTEAFF
TRBJ2-2	NA	TRBD1	TRBV6-1	TGTGCCAGCAGTAGACTGGACAGGCCCGGGGAGCTGTTTTTT	CASSRLDRPGELFF
TRBJ2-1	few	NA	TRBV20-1	TGCAGTGCTAGAGTCGGGGTTCCTGAGCAGTTCTTC	CSARVGVPEQFF
TRBJ1-5	NA	NA	TRBV12-3/TRBV12-4	TGTGCCAGCAGAGAACGGGGTGGCAATCAGCCCCAGCATTTT	CASRERGGNQPQHF
TRBJ2-5	many	TRBD1	TRBV27	TGTGCCAGCAGTACACTAACCGCAGGGGGCTCACAAGAGACCCAGTACTTC	CASSTLTAGGSQETQYF
TRBJ2-4	NA	NA	TRBV9	TGTGCCAGCAGCACCCAAAACATTCAGTACTTC	CASSTQNIQYF
TRBJ2-5	many	NA	TRBV20-1	TGCAGTGCTAGAGATCGGCGGGGGACCCAGTACTTC	CSARDRRGTQYF
TRBJ2-1	many	TRBD1	TRBV28	TGTGCCAGCACCAAGCGAAGGGCAGGGGGTTACAATGAGCAGTTCTTC	CASTKRRAGGYNEQFF
TRBJ1-1	NA	TRBD1	TRBV20-1	TGCAGTGCTACCACAGGGGCTGCGAACACTGAAGCTTTCTTT	CSATTGAANTEAFF
TRBJ2-2	many	NA	TRBV30	TGTGCCTGGAGACAGGGAGACACCGGGGAGCTGTTTTTT	CAWRQGDTGELFF
TRBJ2-7	many	NA	TRBV27	TGTGCCAGCAGTTTATCAGGACTATACGAGCAGTACTTC	CASSLSGLYEQYF
TRBJ1-2	NA	NA	TRBV5-5	TGTGCCAGCAGCTTGGAAGGCAGGGTGGGCTACACCTTC	CASSLEGRVGYTF
TRBJ2-2	NA	NA	TRBV7-3	TGTGCCAGCAGCCCCAAGGCGGCAGTCTCGGCGAACACCGGGGAGCTGTTTTTT	CASSPKAAVSANTGELFF
TRBJ1-5	few	NA	TRBV5-1	TGCGCCAGCAGCTCTAGCGGGAGCACAGATACGCAGCATTTT	CASSSSGSTDTQHF
TRBJ1-1	NA	NA	TRBV2	TGTGCCAGCAGTGAAGCCCCTCTTGGGGGCGCAGCTTTCTTT	CASSEAPLGGAAFF
TRBJ1-1	many	NA	TRBV29-1	TGCAGCGTTCCGGGGGGAGCTTTCTTT	CSVPGGAFF
TRBJ1-5	many	TRBD1	TRBV2	TGTGCCAGCAGTCTTACCGGGACAGGGAACAATCAGCCCCAGCATTTT	CASSLTGTGNNQPQHF
TRBJ2-3	many	NA	TRBV20-1	TGCAGTGCTTCTAGCACAGATACGCAGTATTTT	CSASSTDTQYF
TRBJ1-1	many	TRBD1	TRBV28	TGTGCCAGCAGTTCACCCGGGACAGGAGCGAACACTGAAGCTTTCTTT	CASSSPGTGANTEAFF
TRBJ2-1	many	TRBD2	TRBV7-2	TGTGCCAGCAGCTTAGATATGACTAGCGGTGTGCAGTTCTTC	CASSLDMTSGVQFF
TRBJ1-2	many	NA	TRBV29-1	TGCAGCGGACAGGTGATAAACTATGGCTACACCTTC	CSGQVINYGYTF
TRBJ1-3	many	NA	TRBV7-8	TGTGCCAGCAGCTTAGCGGCGTACCGCTCCTCTGGAAACACCATATATTTT	CASSLAAYRSSGNTIYF
TRBJ2-7	many	NA	TRBV4-1	TGCGCCAGCAGCCAACTCACGGCCGGGAGCTCCTACGAGCAGTACTTC	CASSQLTAGSSYEQYF
TRBJ2-7	NA	NA	TRBV9	TGTGCCAGCAGCGTTAGTATCTGGGATCACGAGCAGTACTTC	CASSVSIWDHEQYF
TRBJ2-2	few	TRBD2	TRBV12-3/TRBV12-4	TGTGCCAGCAGCAGTACTAGCGGGAGTGGAAAAACCGGGGAGCTGTTTTTT	CASSSTSGSGKTGELFF
TRBJ2-4	few	NA	TRBV4-3	TGCGCCAGCAGCCAAGATAGGGGAGCCCCGTATAACATTCAGTACTTC	CASSQDRGAPYNIQYF
TRBJ2-2	many	NA	TRBV5-1	TGCGCCAGCAGCCCCGGGCGACTACCCCCCACCGGGGAGCTGTTTTTT	CASSPGRLPPTGELFF
TRBJ1-4	NA	TRBD1	TRBV6-5	TGTGCCAGCAGTTACTCCCGGACAGGGGTAGGGGAAAAACTGTTTTTT	CASSYSRTGVGEKLFF